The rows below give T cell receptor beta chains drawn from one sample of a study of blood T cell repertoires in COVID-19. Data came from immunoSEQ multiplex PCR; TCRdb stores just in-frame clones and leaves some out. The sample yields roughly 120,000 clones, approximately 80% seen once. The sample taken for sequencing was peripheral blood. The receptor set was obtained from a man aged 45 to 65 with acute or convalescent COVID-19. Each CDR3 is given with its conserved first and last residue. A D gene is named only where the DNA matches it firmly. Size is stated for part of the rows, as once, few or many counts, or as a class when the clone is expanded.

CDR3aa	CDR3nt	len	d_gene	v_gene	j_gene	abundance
CASSLEAGEGTEAFF	TGCGCCAGCAGCTTGGAGGCAGGTGAGGGCACTGAAGCTTTCTTT	15	-	TRBV5-1	TRBJ1-1	-
CASSIGGFGEQFF	TGTGCCAGTAGTATAGGAGGGTTCGGGGAGCAGTTCTTC	13	-	TRBV19	TRBJ2-1	once
CASSPDRGVGNTIYF	TGTGCCAGCTCACCGGACAGGGGCGTTGGAAACACCATATATTTT	15	TRBD1	TRBV18	TRBJ1-3	-
CASAPEGPDTQYF	TGCGCCAGCGCTCCGGAGGGGCCAGATACGCAGTATTTT	13	-	TRBV10-1	TRBJ2-3	-
CASSLEGSTNYGYTF	TGTGCCAGCAGCTTAGAGGGGAGCACTAACTATGGCTACACCTTC	15	-	TRBV11-2	TRBJ1-2	-
CASSATATNEKLFF	TGTGCCAGCAGCGCAACAGCAACTAATGAAAAACTGTTTTTT	14	-	TRBV9	TRBJ1-4	-
CASSMGSSTDTQYF	TGTGCCAGTAGTATGGGCTCAAGCACAGATACGCAGTATTTT	14	-	TRBV19	TRBJ2-3	-
CASSDMGQLNTEAFF	TGTGCCAGCAGTGATATGGGACAGCTGAACACTGAAGCTTTCTTT	15	TRBD1	TRBV6-1	TRBJ1-1	once
CASSLAPRPSSYEQYF	TGCGCCAGCAGCTTGGCCCCTAGACCCAGCTCCTACGAGCAGTACTTC	16	-	TRBV5-1	TRBJ2-7	-
CASSPLAGSTDTQYF	TGTGCCAGCAGCCCACTAGCGGGAAGCACAGATACGCAGTATTTT	15	TRBD2	TRBV7-9	TRBJ2-3	-
CASSLYRLSYEQYF	TGTGCCAGCAGTTTATACCGACTCAGCTACGAGCAGTACTTC	14	-	TRBV27	TRBJ2-7	-
CASSSIQAMNTEAFF	TGTGCCAGCTCGTCGATACAGGCGATGAACACTGAAGCTTTCTTT	15	-	TRBV18	TRBJ1-1	-
CASSVEAGGADTQYF	TGTGCCAGCAGCGTAGAAGCGGGGGGCGCAGATACGCAGTATTTT	15	TRBD2	TRBV9	TRBJ2-3	-
CASSPYAGDEQYF	TGCGCCAGCAGCCCATACGCGGGGGACGAGCAGTACTTC	13	TRBD2	TRBV4-1	TRBJ2-7	-
CAISEGESYEQYF	TGTGCCATCAGTGAGGGGGAGTCCTACGAGCAGTACTTC	13	-	TRBV10-3	TRBJ2-7	-
CSASVLAGGDYEQFF	TGCAGTGCTAGTGTTCTAGCGGGAGGAGATTATGAGCAGTTCTTC	15	TRBD2	TRBV20-1	TRBJ2-1	-
CASSLEAQGSLLPDTQYF	TGTGCCAGCAGCTTAGAAGCTCAGGGTTCATTGCTCCCAGATACGCAGTATTTT	18	-	TRBV11-3	TRBJ2-3	-
CSALLFNEQFF	TGCAGTGCTTTACTTTTCAATGAGCAGTTCTTC	11	-	TRBV20-1	TRBJ2-1	-
CASSHTGGSDYGYTF	TGTGCCAGCAGTCATACAGGGGGCTCTGACTATGGCTACACCTTC	15	TRBD1	TRBV6-5	TRBJ1-2	-
CASSQDRGSGNTIYF	TGCGCCAGCAGCCAAGATAGGGGGTCAGGAAACACCATATATTTT	15	-	TRBV4-1	TRBJ1-3	-
CASSVGGRGADIQYF	TGTGCCAGCAGCGTAGGAGGGCGGGGCGCGGACATTCAGTACTTC	15	-	TRBV9	TRBJ2-4	-
CASRLAIDTQYF	TGTGCCAGCAGACTAGCTATAGATACGCAGTATTTT	12	-	TRBV2	TRBJ2-3	-
CASSLATGAPVTF	TGTGCCAGCAGCTTAGCAACAGGGGCCCCCGTCACCTTC	13	TRBD1	TRBV7-6	TRBJ1-2	-
CASSQEDRALETQYF	TGTGCCAGCAGCCAAGAGGACAGGGCGTTAGAGACCCAGTACTTC	15	TRBD1	TRBV14	TRBJ2-5	many
CASIGLGTVEEYEQYF	TGTGCCAGCATTGGATTGGGGACAGTGGAGGAATACGAGCAGTACTTC	16	TRBD1	TRBV28	TRBJ2-7	-
CASSFIRGTEQETQYF	TGTGCCAGCAGCTTCATAAGAGGGACAGAACAAGAGACCCAGTACTTC	16	TRBD1	TRBV7-6	TRBJ2-5	-
CASSASGDRLFEQYF	TGTGCCAGCAGCGCATCTGGGGACAGGCTATTCGAGCAGTACTTC	15	TRBD1	TRBV13	TRBJ2-7	-
CASSLEPRERNIQYF	TGTGCCAGCAGCTTAGAGCCAAGAGAGCGGAACATTCAGTACTTC	15	-	TRBV7-2	TRBJ2-4	-
CASSLGGGSYTQYF	TGTGCCAGCAGCTTAGGAGGGGGCAGTTATACGCAGTATTTT	14	TRBD1	TRBV11-2	TRBJ2-3	-
CASIRQGTGSTEAFF	TGTGCCAGCATTCGACAGGGGACCGGGAGTACTGAAGCTTTCTTT	15	TRBD1	TRBV2	TRBJ1-1	-
CSASLQGQLNTEAFF	TGCAGTGCTAGTCTACAGGGTCAGCTGAACACTGAAGCTTTCTTT	15	-	TRBV20-1	TRBJ1-1	-
CASSWDTGGVTDTQYF	TGTGCCAGCAGCTGGGATACAGGGGGGGTCACAGATACGCAGTATTTT	16	-	TRBV5-6	TRBJ2-3	-
CASSTLAGGLQETQYF	TGTGCCAGTAGTACACTAGCGGGAGGGCTGCAAGAGACCCAGTACTTC	16	TRBD2	TRBV19	TRBJ2-5	-
CASSLARVSGPSYEQYF	TGTGCCAGCAGCTTGGCCCGGGTTAGCGGGCCTTCCTACGAGCAGTACTTC	17	TRBD2	TRBV5-8	TRBJ2-7	-
CASSIDSGTGITEAFF	TGTGCCAGTAGTATAGATTCCGGGACAGGGATCACTGAAGCTTTCTTT	16	TRBD1	TRBV19	TRBJ1-1	-
CASSLERSYEQYF	TGTGCCAGCAGCTTGGAGCGCAGCTACGAGCAGTACTTC	13	-	TRBV5-6	TRBJ2-7	-
CASSVGSGTGYEKLFF	TGTGCCAGCAGCGTAGGGTCTGGGACAGGGTATGAAAAACTGTTTTTT	16	TRBD1	TRBV9	TRBJ1-4	-
CASTSGGASYNEQFF	TGTGCCAGTACTAGCGGGGGGGCCTCCTACAATGAGCAGTTCTTC	15	TRBD2	TRBV19	TRBJ2-1	once
CASSQGPGKSTEAFF	TGTGCCAGCAGCCAAGGCCCGGGTAAGAGCACTGAAGCTTTCTTT	15	-	TRBV3-1/TRBV3-2	TRBJ1-1	-
CASSMRTGGSTDTQYF	TGTGCCAGCAGCATGCGGACAGGGGGAAGCACAGATACGCAGTATTTT	16	TRBD1	TRBV9	TRBJ2-3	-
CASSESGGQAYEQYF	TGCGCCAGCAGTGAGTCAGGTGGGCAGGCCTACGAGCAGTACTTC	15	-	TRBV10-2	TRBJ2-7	-
CASSRWEPTDTQYF	TGCGCCAGCAGCCGGTGGGAGCCCACAGATACGCAGTATTTT	14	-	TRBV5-1	TRBJ2-3	-
CASSMEGTGAQPQHF	TGTGCCAGTAGTATGGAAGGGACAGGGGCACAGCCCCAGCATTTT	15	TRBD1	TRBV19	TRBJ1-5	once
CASSIQGGENEQFF	TGTGCCAGTAGTATTCAGGGGGGAGAGAATGAGCAGTTCTTC	14	-	TRBV19	TRBJ2-1	-
CASSPRPGGIYGYTF	TGTGCCAGCAGTCCCCGGCCAGGGGGGATCTATGGCTACACCTTC	15	TRBD1	TRBV27	TRBJ1-2	few
CASSYSGTGFDEQFF	TGTGCCAGCAGCTACTCCGGGACAGGGTTCGATGAGCAGTTCTTC	15	TRBD1	TRBV7-8	TRBJ2-1	-
CASSRERGTDTQYF	TGTGCCAGCAGTCGAGAGCGGGGCACAGATACGCAGTATTTT	14	-	TRBV6-5	TRBJ2-3	few
CASSLSLGSGQETQYF	TGTGCCAGCAGCTTAAGTCTCGGGAGTGGCCAAGAGACCCAGTACTTC	16	-	TRBV7-8	TRBJ2-5	-
CASSMPGQKGEKLFF	TGTGCCAGCAGCATGCCGGGACAGAAGGGCGAAAAACTGTTTTTT	15	TRBD1	TRBV11-2	TRBJ1-4	-
CASSLSGRETQYF	TGTGCCAGCAGTTTGTCGGGTAGGGAGACCCAGTACTTC	13	-	TRBV27	TRBJ2-5	-
CASSLAGPTNEKLFF	TGCGCCAGCAGCTTAGCGGGACCAACTAATGAAAAACTGTTTTTT	15	-	TRBV5-1	TRBJ1-4	once